A single sample is the source of the 21 T cell receptor beta chains below, sequenced in a study of STAT3 mutations in large granular lymphocyte leukemia. Study-level findings and limits: At least one immunodominant TCR beta clonotype appeared in every T-cell large granular lymphocyte leukemia patient.

Some clones are missing from TCRdb's copy, which holds only in-frame ones; the method was immunoSEQ multiplex PCR. The data contain about 15,000 clones, approximately 84% of them seen just once; the ten biggest clones take up approximately 8.1%. These receptors lack a known antigen. Sequencing input: peripheral blood mononuclear cells. These receptors were taken from a man aged 50-59 years with T-cell large granular lymphocyte leukemia. Some clones in this sample may be carry-over from other donors' samples.

The V and J genes are TRBV5-1 and TRBJ2-5; possible D gene TRBD1, 6 bases. Germline V gene data show CDR1 as SGHRS and CDR2 as YFSETQ. Trimming removed 4 bases at V and 1 base at J, with 14 bases between. The CDR3 is 15 amino acids. The CDR3: CASSRNRALQETQYF. In DNA form, the CDR3 reads TGCGCCAGCAGCCGGAACAGGGCTCTCCAAGAGACCCAGTACTTC.

The chain employs TRBV29-1 and TRBJ2-3; the D gene is possibly TRBD2 (6 bases). The CDR3 spans 13 residues. Trimming pared 2 bases from V and 6 bases from J, leaving 12 bases between. Per the germline V gene, CDR1 is SQVTM and CDR2 is ANQGSEA. The CDR3 DNA is TGCAGCGTTGAACGTGGAGGGGAGGATACGCAGTATTTT. Translation gives CSVERGGEDTQYF.

The V and J genes are TRBV5-6 and TRBJ2-7; tentatively, D is TRBD2 (5 bases). The CDR3 has 18 amino acids. Trimming pared 4 bases from V and 4 bases from J, leaving 27 bases between. Looked up from germline, CDR1 is SGHDT and CDR2 is YYEEEE. CDR3 amino acids: CASSPALAGSIIPYEQYF. Written as DNA, the CDR3 is TGTGCCAGCAGCCCTGCCCTAGCAGGTTCGATTATCCCGTACGAGCAGTACTTC. Variable domain in full (rest from reference TRBV5-6 and TRBJ2-7): DAGVTQSPTHLIKTRGQQVTLRCSPKSGHDTVSWYQQALGQGPQFIFQYYEEEERQRGNFPDRFSGHQFPNYSSELNVNALLLGDSALYLCASSPALAGSIIPYEQYFGPGTRLTVT.

The genes are TRBV18 and TRBJ2-3; D not resolved. The CDR3 has 14 residues. Trimming left V 5 bases short and J 0 bases short, with 9 bases between. The germline V gene encodes CDR1 KGHSH and CDR2 LQKENI. The CDR3 nucleotides read TGTGCCAGCTCAAACAGATCTAGCACAGATACGCAGTATTTT. Translating it yields CASSNRSSTDTQYF.

The CDR3 nucleotides read TGTGCCAGCAGCCCAAGCAGGACTGGGGCCAACGTCCTGACTTTC. Translating gives CASSPSRTGANVLTF. V and J are TRBV2 and TRBJ2-6; D ambiguous. The length of the CDR3 is 15 residues. V was cut by 6 bases and J by 2 bases, with 11 bases left in between. Germline values: CDR1 SNHLY, CDR2 FYNNEI.

This chain joins TRBV27 and TRBJ1-4, with D unresolved. V was shortened by 4 bases and J by 7 bases, with 22 bases between the two germline ends. The CDR3 length is 17 residues. The germline V gene encodes CDR1 MNHEY and CDR2 SMNVEV (reference sequence). CDR3 sequence: CASSSVDSGPRGEKLFF. The CDR3 coding sequence is TGTGCCAGCAGTTCCGTAGACTCCGGGCCGAGAGGTGAAAAACTGTTTTTT.

The genes are TRBV7-9 and TRBJ1-1, with unresolved D. This CDR3 region has 16 residues. The germline V gene has CDR1 SEHNR and CDR2 FQNEAQ (reference sequence). V was cut by 6 bases and J by 0 bases, with 17 bases left in between. The CDR3 nucleotides read TGTGCCAGCAGTCCTCGGGAAGGGTTAATGAACACTGAAGCTTTCTTT. It yields the protein CASSPREGLMNTEAFF.

DNA for the CDR3: TGTGCCAGCTCACAGGGACAGGGGGCTGGCAATGAGCAGTTCTTC. Residues: CASSQGQGAGNEQFF. This chain connects TRBV18 to TRBJ2-1; TRBD1 matches at 12 bases. V was clipped by 4 bases and J by 6 bases; unmatched bases: 4. CDR3 length: 15 amino acids. Germline CDR1 and CDR2: KGHSH and LQKENI.

The chain is built from TRBV2 and TRBJ1-2; D remains unclear. Germline loops: CDR1 SNHLY, CDR2 FYNNEI. The V and J ends lost 5 bases and 1 base respectively, with 14 bases between them. The CDR3 runs to 15 residues. The CDR3 loop is CASSPPVTDNYGYTF. The DNA for the CDR3 is TGTGCCAGCAGTCCCCCCGTGACTGATAACTATGGCTACACCTTC.

The chain uses TRBV29-1 and TRBJ1-4; maybe TRBD1 (6 bases). Trimming removed 3 bases at V and 8 bases at J, with 13 bases between. Germline V gene sequence: CDR1 SQVTM, CDR2 ANQGSEA. This CDR3 is built from 13 residues. DNA of the CDR3: TGCAGCGTTGATAAGGGGGGTGGCGAAAAACTGTTTTTT. Translating gives CSVDKGGGEKLFF.

This clone was counted only a few times. The chain has TRBV2 and TRBJ2-7; 8 bases match TRBD1. Germline V lookup: CDR1 SNHLY, CDR2 FYNNEI. This CDR3 has 11 residues. V was pared by 4 bases and J by 7 bases, with 0 bases of the junction left unmatched. As DNA, the CDR3 is TGTGCCAGCAGTGGACAGGGGGAGCAGTACTTC. This translates into CASSGQGEQYF.

This chain connects TRBV6-5 to TRBJ2-7; 7 nucleotides agree with TRBD1. V trimming: 6 bases; J trimming: 1 base; junction bases outside the gene matches: 9. The CDR3 runs 15 residues. Germline loops: CDR1 MNHEY, CDR2 SVGAGI. The DNA of the CDR3 is TGTGCCAGCAGCCGACAGGGTGTTATGTCCTACGAGCAGTACTTC. Translated: CASSRQGVMSYEQYF.

The chain has TRBV5-1 and TRBJ2-5; D ambiguous. TRBJ2-7 matches the DNA end more closely, so the J call is doubtful. CDR3 length: 15 amino acids. Germline CDR1 reads SGHRS; CDR2 reads YFSETQ. The CDR3 bases are TGCGCCAGCACCCAAGGTCTACGGCTTTCCTACGAGCAGTACTTC. Encoded protein: CASTQGLRLSYEQYF.

The V and J genes are TRBV4-2 and TRBJ1-1; 11 bases agree with TRBD1. V was pared by 0 bases and J by 9 bases, with 12 bases of the junction left unmatched. The CDR3 spans 17 residues. Germline V gives CDR1 LGHNA, CDR2 YNFKEQ. The CDR3 nucleotides read TGTGCCAGCAGCCAAGAAGGGTATAGGACAGGGGGCCGAAAAGCTTTCTTT. This sequence encodes CASSQEGYRTGGRKAFF.

The chain carries TRBV18 and TRBJ2-3; D could derive from TRBD1 or TRBD2 (5 bases each). Trimming left V 2 bases short and J 0 bases short, with 18 bases between. Germline CDR1 reads KGHSH; CDR2 reads LQKENI. The CDR3 runs 18 residues. The CDR3 bases are TGTGCCAGCTCACCAAGGGGCGTCGGGATAGCCAGCACAGATACGCAGTATTTT. Its translation is CASSPRGVGIASTDTQYF.

This clone has just one count. This chain connects TRBV12-5 to TRBJ2-3; no reliable D call. The CDR3 loop spans 13 amino acids. CDR1 LGHNT and CDR2 FRNRAP come from the germline V gene. V lost 5 bases and J 4 bases, leaving 10 bases between the germline ends. The CDR3 is CASGKPMADTQYF. DNA of the CDR3: TGTGCTAGTGGTAAGCCCATGGCAGATACGCAGTATTTT. The whole variable domain, remainder taken from reference TRBV12-5 and TRBJ2-3, is DARVTQTPRHKVTEMGQEVTMRCQPILGHNTVFWYRQTMMQGLELLAYFRNRAPLDDSGMPKDRFSAEMPDATLATLKIQPSEPRDSAVYFCASGKPMADTQYFGPGTRLTVL.

The chain uses TRBV7-9 and TRBJ2-1; maybe TRBD1 (5 bases). The CDR3 sequence is 12 residues long. Germline V gene sequence: CDR1 SEHNR, CDR2 FQNEAQ (reference sequence). The V gene lost 5 bases and the J gene lost 6 bases, with 8 bases spanning the gap. CDR3 bases: TGTGCCAGCAGCCAGGACATCAATGAGCAGTTCTTC. It codes for CASSQDINEQFF.

V usage is TRBV11-2 and J usage is TRBJ2-1; 7 bases are shared with TRBD2. From germline, CDR1 is SGHAT and CDR2 FQNNGV. The CDR3 totals 14 residues. The V gene end was trimmed by 2 bases and the J gene end by 5 bases; junction bases not matched to a gene: 3. In DNA, the CDR3 is TGTGCCAGCAGCTTAATGGCGGGAGACAATGAGCAGTTCTTC. It yields the protein CASSLMAGDNEQFF.

The chain recombines TRBV14 with TRBJ1-2, with 7 bases identical to TRBD1. The CDR3 contains 17 residues. The germline gives CDR1 SGHDN, CDR2 FVKESK. With V trimmed by 1 base and J by 9 bases, 17 bases remained unmatched. The CDR3 loop is CASSQVYQGQLGYSYTF. The CDR3 nucleotides read TGTGCCAGCAGCCAAGTTTACCAGGGACAGCTTGGTTACAGCTACACCTTC.

Only a few counts were recorded for this clone. The chain joins TRBV9 to TRBJ2-5, with 9 bases fitting TRBD2. Germline V gene data show CDR1 as SGDLS and CDR2 as YYNGEE. Trimming removed 2 bases from V and 5 bases from J; junction bases left unmatched: 7. This CDR3 contains 15 residues. CDR3 coding DNA: TGTGCCAGCAGCGTCGCGGCCAGCGGGGGGGAGACCCAGTACTTC. Protein sequence: CASSVAASGGETQYF.

The chain has TRBV29-1 and TRBJ2-2; D uncertain. The CDR3 loop spans 11 amino acids. V lost 6 bases, J lost 1 base, and 3 bases lay in between. CDR1 SQVTM and CDR2 ANQGSEA come from the germline V gene. The CDR3 nucleotides are TGCAGCGTACTGAACACCGGGGAGCTGTTTTTT. It yields the protein CSVLNTGELFF.